This paragraph covers one TCR beta chain sequence. The antigen is unknown. This sample is drawn from a study of radiotherapy plus CTLA-4 blockade in lung cancer. On the study more broadly: Across the patients, objective responses occurred in more than 15%, and disease control in roughly 33%. Overall study findings and caveats: In blood, TCR clones derived from the tumor expanded after radiotherapy plus ipilimumab. The best predictor of response was reported to be early blood T cell clone dynamics, with interferon-beta.

Between the trimmed V and J ends, which lost 6 bases and 3 bases, there was a span of 15 bases. The CDR3 covers 14 residues. The germline CDR1 and CDR2 sequences are MNHNS and SASEGT. TCRdb keeps only in-frame clones here, not all; method: immunoSEQ multiplex PCR. The sample yields about 80,000 clones, around 88% seen once. V and J are TRBV6-1 and TRBJ2-7; a weak D match, TRBD1 (6 bases). Sequences were derived from peripheral blood, sampled from a patient treated with radiotherapy plus ipilimumab. This clonotype was obtained from a human donor with non-small cell lung cancer who had a partial response to radiotherapy plus ipilimumab. CDR3 coding DNA: TGTGCCAGCAGCGTTAGGGACACGTACTACGAGCAGTACGTC. As protein: CASSVRDTYYEQYV.